The 13 T cell receptor beta chains presented below share a single source sample, sequenced in a study of identifying expanded T cells in peripheral blood. Generated by immunoSEQ multiplex PCR, the TCRdb table keeps only in-frame clones and is missing some. The sample contains 120,000 or so clones, about four fifths of which appear only once. The material sequenced was blood. All receptors come from a person aged 18-70 years in good health.

The chain uses TRBV2 and TRBJ1-5; D is perhaps TRBD1 (5 bases). This CDR3 region has 14 residues. V lost 8 bases and J lost 4, with 15 bases in between. CDR1 and CDR2 (germline): SNHLY, FYNNEI. The CDR3 DNA is TGTGCCAGCGCAAGCCTCGGGGGTAATCAGCCCCAGCATTTT. Its protein is CASASLGGNQPQHF.

V gene TRBV18 combines with J gene TRBJ2-7; 8 bases are a match to TRBD2. The CDR3 loop spans 14 amino acids. The germline V gene has CDR1 KGHSH and CDR2 LQKENI. Trimming took 3 bases from V and 5 from J; bases not matched to a gene: 6. The CDR3 is CASSPTGGLDEQYF. CDR3 nucleotide sequence: TGTGCCAGCTCACCGACGGGGGGGCTTGACGAGCAGTACTTC.

The chain uses TRBV7-2 and TRBJ1-6, with D hard to call. CDR3 length equals 12 residues. Germline-derived CDR1 and CDR2 are SGHTA and FQGNSA. Between the trimmed V and J ends, which lost 5 bases and 9 bases, there was a span of 8 bases. CDR3 loop: CASSPFRSPLHF. CDR3 coding DNA: TGTGCCAGCAGCCCATTTCGTTCACCCCTCCACTTT.

The table lists this clone with a few counts. Written as DNA, the CDR3 is TGTGCCAGCAGTTATGGTAGGCAGGGCGGTTCACCCCTCCACTTT. Its translation: CASSYGRQGGSPLHF. The gene calls are TRBV6-5 and TRBJ1-6, with a weak D call TRBD1 (5 bases). Germline V CDR1 and CDR2: MNHEY, SVGAGI. With 3 bases removed from V and 9 bases from J, the gap between germline ends came to 15 bases. CDR3 length equals 15 residues.

V is TRBV11-2 and J is TRBJ1-4; TRBD1 is a possible D gene (5 bases). This CDR3 region has 15 residues. Per the germline V gene, CDR1 is SGHAT and CDR2 is FQNNGV. The ends were cut back, 2 bases at V and 7 bases at J, with 14 bases in the middle. This CDR3 reads CASSLREGQGEKLFF. The CDR3 nucleotides are TGTGCCAGCAGCTTAAGAGAGGGGCAAGGTGAAAAACTGTTTTTT.

V and J are TRBV10-2 and TRBJ1-5; 7 positions agree with TRBD1. The V and J ends lost 5 bases and 3 bases, in that order; junction bases with no gene match: 4. Germline CDR1 and CDR2: WSHSY and SAAADI. CDR3 length: 14 amino acids. The CDR3 DNA reads TGCGCCAGCAGTCGACAGGGCAACAATCAGCCCCAGCATTTT. Translated: CASSRQGNNQPQHF.

This CDR3 reads CASSLERGGTSGNYEQYF. CDR3 DNA sequence: TGTGCCAGCAGCTTAGAGAGGGGAGGAACTAGCGGAAACTACGAGCAGTACTTC. This chain uses TRBV7-8 with TRBJ2-7; the match to TRBD2 covers 8 bases. Germline trimming cut 1 base from V and 3 bases from J; bases unmatched to any gene: 14. The CDR3 extends over 18 amino acids. CDR1 SGHVS and CDR2 FQNEAQ come from the germline V gene.

A few counts support this clone. The chain combines TRBV19 with TRBJ1-2; D is perhaps TRBD1 (6 bases). The CDR3 contains 13 residues. The germline gives CDR1 LNHDA, CDR2 SQIVND (reference sequence). Trimming removed 7 bases at V and 6 bases at J, with 15 bases between. CDR3 region: CASIRGKGDGYTF. The DNA of the CDR3 is TGTGCCAGTATTCGCGGGAAGGGGGATGGCTACACCTTC.

The chain recombines TRBV11-3 with TRBJ2-3, with D unresolved. This CDR3 region has 13 residues. Per the germline V gene, CDR1 is SGHNT and CDR2 is YENEEA. Trimming cost V 3 bases and J 6 bases, with 10 bases left between them. CDR3 loop: CASSFISGDTQYF. The DNA for the CDR3 is TGTGCCAGCAGCTTCATAAGTGGGGATACGCAGTATTTT.

The genes are TRBV27 and TRBJ1-1; D unresolved. The germline V gene has CDR1 MNHEY and CDR2 SMNVEV (reference sequence). This CDR3 spans 13 amino acids. V was cut by 0 bases and J by 0 bases, with 2 bases left in between. In nucleotides, the CDR3 is TGTGCCAGCAGTTTATCAATGAACACTGAAGCTTTCTTT. Protein product: CASSLSMNTEAFF.

The chain employs TRBV6-6 and TRBJ1-6, with D perhaps TRBD1 (5 bases). Trimming removed 6 bases at V and 10 bases at J, with 10 bases between. The CDR3 contains 12 residues. The V gene's germline CDR1 is MNHNY and CDR2 SVGAGI (reference sequence). The CDR3 DNA follows: TGTGCCAGCAGGGGGCGAGGATCACCCCTCCACTTT. This codes for CASRGRGSPLHF.

The chain links TRBV6-1 to TRBJ2-7; D is unclear. Germline lookup yields CDR1 MNHNS and CDR2 SASEGT. The V and J ends lost 3 bases and 0 bases respectively, with 9 bases between them. CDR3 size: 14 residues. In nucleotides, the CDR3 is TGTGCCAGCAGTGACCGGCCGAGCTCCTACGAGCAGTACTTC. As protein: CASSDRPSSYEQYF.

The CDR3 DNA reads as TGTGCCAGCTATGAACGCAAGGGACAGCTGAACACTGAAGCTTTCTTT. Amino acids: CASYERKGQLNTEAFF. J is TRBJ1-1 and V is TRBV7-9, with TRBD1 identical over 7 bases. The CDR3 has 16 residues. J lost 0 bases, V lost 8 bases, and 12 bases had no gene match. CDR1 and CDR2 (germline): SEHNR, FQNEAQ (reference sequence).